The 25 T cell receptor beta chains given below trace back to one sample, sequenced in a study of cytomegalovirus exposure and HLA in healthy donors. It was with 60 Vbeta and 13 Jbeta primers that the PCR ran. The data were produced by immunoSEQ multiplex PCR, yet TCRdb's version contains in-frame clones alone and is incomplete. The sample gives some 150,000 clones, about 79% of which show up once; approximately 2% is in the top ten. Sequenced sample: PBMCs. The receptors originated from a female donor in good health and CMV-seropositive.

This sequence joins TRBV2 and TRBJ2-5; 7 bases are a match to TRBD2. The CDR3 is 14 residues long. V gave up 5 bases and J gave up 2 bases; unmatched junction bases: 5. Germline V gene data show CDR1 as SNHLY and CDR2 as FYNNEI. CDR3 region: CASSKGTIQETQYF. CDR3 bases: TGTGCCAGCAGTAAAGGGACTATACAAGAGACCCAGTACTTC.

The CDR3 spells CASSPWTSQETQYF. CDR3 DNA: TGTGCCAGCTCACCATGGACTAGCCAAGAGACCCAGTACTTC. The chain combines TRBV18 with TRBJ2-5; 7 bases fit TRBD2. V trimming: 2 bases; J trimming: 1 base; junction bases outside the gene matches: 1. Germline lookup yields CDR1 KGHSH and CDR2 LQKENI. The CDR3 covers 14 residues. Complete variable domain (other parts from reference TRBV18 and TRBJ2-5): NAGVMQNPRHLVRRRGQEARLRCSPMKGHSHVYWYRQLPEEGLKFMVYLQKENIIDESGMPKERFSAEFPKEGPSILRIQQVVRGDSAAYFCASSPWTSQETQYFGPGTRLLVL.

The J gene is TRBJ2-4, the V gene TRBV5-4, with TRBD2 matching over 8 bases. The V gene's germline CDR1 is SGHNT and CDR2 YYREEE (reference sequence). V shed 4 bases and J 9 bases; nucleotides not matched to a gene: 9. The CDR3 length is 14 residues. CDR3 sequence: CASSLEARGGIQYF. The CDR3 nucleotides are TGTGCCAGCAGCCTGGAGGCCCGGGGGGGCATTCAGTACTTC.

This chain connects TRBV14 to TRBJ2-3; weak D call: TRBD2 (5 bases). V lost 4 bases, J lost 2 bases, and 13 bases lay in between. The CDR3 loop spans 15 amino acids. Germline CDR1 reads SGHDN; CDR2 reads FVKESK. CDR3 nucleotides: TGTGCCAGCAGCCGCGGTAGCGCGTACACAGATACGCAGTATTTT. Protein sequence: CASSRGSAYTDTQYF.

The DNA of the CDR3 is TGTGCCAGCACCCCCACAGCCACGTCGGAAAAACTGTTTTTT. Its translation: CASTPTATSEKLFF. V is TRBV16 and J is TRBJ1-4; D gene ambiguous. Germline V gene sequence: CDR1 KGHSY, CDR2 FQNENV. Trimming took 7 bases from V and 8 from J, leaving 17 bases between them. The CDR3 totals 14 residues.

The rearrangement uses TRBV30 and TRBJ1-6; the D is unclear. V was clipped by 4 bases and J by 10 bases, with 14 bases between them. The V gene's germline CDR1 is GTSNPN and CDR2 SVGIG (reference sequence). The CDR3 consists of 13 residues. CDR3 in amino acids: CAWKDYSGSPLHF. CDR3 bases: TGTGCCTGGAAGGACTATAGCGGGTCACCCCTCCACTTT.

The rearrangement joins TRBV7-7 to TRBJ2-3, with D possibly matching TRBD2 (6 bases). V gave up 1 base and J gave up 4 bases, with 9 bases separating them. The germline V gene encodes CDR1 SSHAT and CDR2 FNYEAQ (reference sequence). This CDR3 is 14 amino acids long. The CDR3 is CASSLGTSPDTQYF. CDR3 in DNA: TGTGCCAGCAGCTTAGGAACTAGCCCAGATACGCAGTATTTT.

This clone was observed a few times. CDR3 coding DNA: TGTGCCAGCAGCTTGGGGGGGACTAGATCAGACGAGCAGTACTTC. This gives the protein CASSLGGTRSDEQYF. The chain combines TRBV5-4 with TRBJ2-7; the match to TRBD2 covers 8 bases. Per germline, CDR1 SGHNT and CDR2 YYREEE (reference sequence). CDR3 length: 15 amino acids. V gave up 0 bases and J gave up 5 bases; unmatched junction bases: 7. The full variable domain, in which reference TRBV5-4 and TRBJ2-7 provide the parts outside the CDR3, is ETGVTQSPTHLIKTRGQQVTLRCSSQSGHNTVSWYQQALGQGPQFIFQYYREEENGRGNFPPRFSGLQFPNYSSELNVNALELDDSALYLCASSLGGTRSDEQYFGPGTRLTVT.

The chain is built from TRBV7-3 and TRBJ1-1; 10 bases fit TRBD1. This CDR3 has 13 residues. CDR1 is SGHTA, CDR2 FQGTGA, per germline. V was pared by 2 bases and J by 6 bases, with 0 bases of the junction left unmatched. CDR3 DNA sequence: TGTGCCAGCAGCTTAGGGACAGGGGCTGAAGCTTTCTTT. It yields the protein CASSLGTGAEAFF.

This clone was seen a handful of times. The CDR3 DNA follows: TGCGCCAGCAGCCTTGGACTAGCGGGAGTTCGGTTGAACACCGGGGAGCTGTTTTTT. Residues: CASSLGLAGVRLNTGELFF. This chain joins TRBV5-1 and TRBJ2-2, with 13 bases fitting TRBD2. CDR1 and CDR2 (germline): SGHRS, YFSETQ. The CDR3 is made up of 19 amino acids. V was pared by 4 bases and J by 1 base, with 10 bases of the junction left unmatched.

Notes on this clone: Other nucleotide sequences in the sample specify the same CDR3. The V call is TRBV29-1, the J call TRBJ1-2, with D possibly being TRBD1 (5 bases). V lost 7 bases to trimming and J lost 4 bases, with 13 bases between them. Germline V lookup: CDR1 SQVTM, CDR2 ANQGSEA. The CDR3 has 12 amino acids. The DNA of the CDR3 is TGCAGCGCGAGGCAAGGGGCCTATGGCTACACCTTC. Translation gives CSARQGAYGYTF.

This clone appeared a few times. V gene TRBV5-1 combines with J gene TRBJ2-2; a weak D match, TRBD2 (5 bases). From germline, CDR1 is SGHRS and CDR2 YFSETQ. The CDR3 contains 15 residues. Trimming took 4 bases from V and 6 from J, leaving 16 bases between them. CDR3 residues: CASSTLEGGSGELFF. The CDR3 DNA reads TGCGCCAGCAGCACCCTTGAGGGTGGATCCGGGGAGCTGTTTTTT.

The chain employs TRBV6-1 and TRBJ1-4, with 9 bases lining up with TRBD1. Per germline, CDR1 MNHNS and CDR2 SASEGT. The CDR3 runs to 17 residues. The V gene end was trimmed by 2 bases and the J gene end by 9 bases; junction bases not matched to a gene: 13. CDR3 region: CASSEYFVGQGGQKLFF. The CDR3 nucleotides read TGTGCCAGCAGTGAATATTTCGTGGGACAGGGCGGGCAAAAACTGTTTTTT.

This rearrangement joins TRBV6-1 to TRBJ1-1; 8 bases match TRBD1. The CDR3 has 15 residues. Germline trimming cut 6 bases from V and 1 base from J; bases unmatched to any gene: 7. Germline-derived CDR1 and CDR2 are MNHNS and SASEGT. The CDR3 spells CASRAAGGTNTEAFF. The CDR3 region has the DNA TGTGCCAGCAGAGCGGCAGGGGGCACGAACACTGAAGCTTTCTTT.

The chain is built from TRBV28 and TRBJ1-2, with D tentatively TRBD1 (6 bases). Germline V CDR1 and CDR2: MDHEN, SYDVKM. There are 14 residues in the CDR3. V gave up 3 bases and J gave up 3 bases, with 11 bases separating them. DNA for the CDR3: TGTGCCAGCAGTTTTCAAGGGGGGGACTATGGCTACACCTTC. Translating gives CASSFQGGDYGYTF.

This clone was counted only a few times. The sample contains more than one DNA sequence encoding this CDR3. The chain couples TRBV9 to TRBJ2-2, with D uncertain. The CDR3 loop spans 13 amino acids. The V gene lost 0 bases and the J gene lost 6 bases, with 6 bases spanning the gap. In germline, CDR1 is SGDLS, CDR2 YYNGEE. CDR3 coding DNA: TGTGCCAGCAGCGTAGACAGCCCCGGGGAGCTGTTTTTT. Its translation is CASSVDSPGELFF.

The J gene is TRBJ2-1, the V gene TRBV9; D gene ambiguous. Trimming took off 0 bases at V and 4 bases at J, with 11 bases between the two ends. The V gene's germline CDR1 is SGDLS and CDR2 YYNGEE. The CDR3 sequence is 15 residues long. The CDR3 reads CASSVDERRYNEQFF. In nucleotides, the CDR3 is TGTGCCAGCAGCGTAGATGAGCGAAGGTACAATGAGCAGTTCTTC.

The chain couples TRBV28 to TRBJ2-2, with TRBD1 as a possible D gene (5 bases). Germline CDR1 and CDR2: MDHEN and SYDVKM. The CDR3 spans 15 residues. Trimming pared 7 bases from V and 4 bases from J, leaving 16 bases between. CDR3: CASIGVTTVTGELFF. CDR3 bases: TGTGCCAGCATAGGGGTCACGACGGTCACCGGGGAGCTGTTTTTT.

In DNA, the CDR3 is TGTGCTAGTGGTTTCGGTTACACTGAAGCTTTCTTT. Translating gives CASGFGYTEAFF. The V gene is TRBV12-5, the J gene TRBJ1-1; D ambiguous. This CDR3 is 12 amino acids long. Germline V gene lookup returns CDR1 LGHNT and CDR2 FRNRAP. Deletions cut 3 bases from V and 3 bases from J, with 5 bases between.

The J gene is TRBJ2-5, the V gene TRBV5-6, with TRBD2 as a possible D gene (5 bases). The closer fit of TRBJ2-7 to the DNA end suggests the J call may be wrong. Germline V CDR1 and CDR2: SGHDT, YYEEEE. This CDR3 region has 14 residues. The CDR3 protein is CASSYPVGVYEQYF. CDR3 DNA: TGTGCCAGCAGCTACCCCGTCGGGGTCTACGAGCAGTACTTC.

The V gene is TRBV21-1, the J gene TRBJ2-7; the D call in the table, TRBD2, was not verified against the DNA. TRBV21-1 is termed a pseudogene. The CDR3 consists of 13 residues. CDR3 DNA sequence: TGTGCCAGCAGTCAGAGGGTTACCTACGAGCAGTACTTC. It is translated as CASSQRVTYEQYF.

The CDR3 coding sequence is TGTGCCACCAGCAGAGATCCGACAGGGAGGTTGGAGACCCAGTACTTC. It codes for CATSRDPTGRLETQYF. The chain has TRBV15 and TRBJ2-5, with a tentative D call TRBD1 (7 bases). Trimming took 0 bases from V and 5 from J, leaving 16 bases between them. CDR3 length: 16 residues. The germline CDR1 and CDR2 sequences are LNHNV and YYDKDF (reference sequence).

The CDR3 nucleotides are TGTGCCAGCAGTGTCGGGACAGGGCCTGAGGGCTACACCTTC. It yields the protein CASSVGTGPEGYTF. The V gene is TRBV6-5, the J gene TRBJ1-2; 9 bases are shared with TRBD1. Losses at the gene ends were 5 bases for V and 8 bases for J; bases not matched to a gene: 9. The length of the CDR3 is 14 residues. The germline CDR1 and CDR2 sequences are MNHEY and SVGAGI.

The genes are TRBV5-5 and TRBJ2-1; TRBD2 aligns across 12 bases. Germline CDR1 SGHKS, CDR2 YYEKEE (reference sequence). This CDR3 region has 14 residues. The J segment lost 5 bases and the V segment lost 3 bases, leaving 0 bases of the junction unmatched. CDR3 in amino acids: CASSSSGGDNEQFF. In nucleotides, the CDR3 is TGTGCCAGCAGCTCTAGCGGGGGGGACAATGAGCAGTTCTTC.

This sequence joins TRBV19 and TRBJ1-2; no reliable D call. Germline CDR1 LNHDA, CDR2 SQIVND (reference sequence). V gave up 1 base and J gave up 14 bases, with 17 bases separating them. The CDR3 has 13 residues. The CDR3 sequence is CASSIGARTPSTF. CDR3 DNA: TGTGCCAGTAGTATAGGAGCACGGACTCCGAGTACCTTC.